The 16 T cell receptor beta chains below all came from one sample that was sequenced in a study of PD-L1 blockade in urothelial cancer (dated by TCRdb to the late 2010s). Library prep was done by the immunoSEQ multiplex PCR assay. The table comes from immuneACCESS by way of TCRdb, which keeps in-frame sequences with V and J called. Part of the clones is missing from these tables; in studies checked, under half for an unresolved V gene and the rest for unknown reasons. Within this sample are tens of thousands of clones, with 85% of them counted one time only. About 6.2% of the sample belongs to the ten largest clones. The time point label, as the study defines it: pretreatment peripheral blood. This specimen was PBMCs, taken around atezolizumab (anti-PD-L1) treatment. These receptor sequences come from a man aged 35 to 55 with urothelial cancer.

Only one count was recorded for this clone. J is TRBJ2-7 and V is TRBV7-3; TRBD1 matches 8 bases. The CDR3 extends over 16 amino acids. J was trimmed by 1 base and V by 5 bases; bases with no gene match: 10. Per germline, CDR1 SGHTA and CDR2 FQGTGA. CDR3 amino acids: CASSRLDRAHSYEQYF. As DNA, the CDR3 is TGTGCCAGCAGCCGCCTGGACAGGGCCCATTCCTACGAGCAGTACTTC.

The chain links TRBV6-5 to TRBJ2-1, with D possibly matching TRBD2 (7 bases). V lost 6 bases, J lost 4 bases, and 10 bases lay in between. Germline CDR1 MNHEY, CDR2 SVGAGI. The CDR3 extends over 13 amino acids. The CDR3 nucleotides read TGTGCCAGCAGCCGGGGGGCTTACAATGAGCAGTTCTTC. This gives the protein CASSRGAYNEQFF.

This chain uses TRBV15 with TRBJ2-3; TRBD2 aligns across 14 bases. CDR1 and CDR2 from the germline V gene are LNHNV and YYDKDF (reference sequence). There are 18 residues in the CDR3. The V segment lost 0 bases and the J segment 3 bases; nucleotides outside the gene matches: 5. The CDR3 loop is CATSRERGTSGSTDTQYF. The CDR3 bases are TGTGCCACCAGCAGAGAGAGGGGGACTAGCGGGAGTACAGATACGCAGTATTTT. The whole variable domain, remainder taken from reference TRBV15 and TRBJ2-3, is DAMVIQNPRYQVTQFGKPVTLSCSQTLNHNVMYWYQQKSSQAPKLLFHYYDKDFNNEADTPDNFQSRRPNTSFCFLDIRSPGLGDTAMYLCATSRERGTSGSTDTQYFGPGTRLTVL.

This clone was counted only a few times. CDR3 sequence reads: CASSSVPMNTEAFF. DNA of the CDR3: TGTGCCAGCAGCAGCGTCCCCATGAACACTGAAGCTTTCTTT. The chain carries TRBV28 and TRBJ1-1; D gene unclear. Per the germline V gene, CDR1 is MDHEN and CDR2 is SYDVKM. The germline V and J ends were trimmed by 6 bases and 0 bases, with 11 bases remaining between them. The CDR3 spans 14 residues. Using reference TRBV28 and TRBJ1-1 for the parts outside the CDR3, the full variable domain is DVKVTQSSRYLVKRTGEKVFLECVQDMDHENMFWYRQDPGLGLRLIYFSYDVKMKEKGDIPEGYSVSREKKERFSLILESASTNQTSMYLCASSSVPMNTEAFFGQGTRLTVV.

The rearrangement uses TRBV28 and TRBJ1-2; D not resolved. The CDR3 is 13 residues long. Germline CDR1 reads MDHEN; CDR2 reads SYDVKM. V was shortened by 8 bases and J by 2 bases, with 12 bases between the two germline ends. CDR3 sequence (DNA): TGTGCCAGCGAAGATAACACCAACTATGGCTACACCTTC. It yields the protein CASEDNTNYGYTF.

The gene calls are TRBV19 and TRBJ2-7, with D perhaps matching TRBD2 (7 bases). The CDR3 has 12 residues. Looked up from germline, CDR1 is LNHDA and CDR2 is SQIVND (reference sequence). The V and J ends lost 3 bases and 6 bases respectively, with 9 bases between them. CDR3 amino acids: CASSMRGREQYF. DNA of the CDR3: TGTGCCAGTAGTATGCGGGGGCGCGAGCAGTACTTC.

The chain employs TRBV18 and TRBJ2-1; the D gene is possibly TRBD2 (6 bases). Germline V gene lookup returns CDR1 KGHSH and CDR2 LQKENI. The ends were cut back, 3 bases at V and 9 bases at J, with 15 bases in the middle. The CDR3 length is 14 residues. The CDR3 DNA follows: TGTGCCAGCTCACCCGGGAGAGCGTGGGGTGAGCAGTTCTTC. The encoded protein is CASSPGRAWGEQFF.

V is TRBV15 and J is TRBJ2-2, with 7 bases identical to TRBD2. The germline CDR1 and CDR2 sequences are LNHNV and YYDKDF (reference sequence). CDR3 length equals 14 residues. V lost 11 bases to trimming and J lost 5 bases; unmatched junction nucleotides: 11. CDR3 protein: CASSGTGGTGELFF. The CDR3, as DNA: TGTGCCTCCTCCGGGACGGGAGGAACCGGGGAGCTGTTTTTT.

V gene TRBV5-1 combines with J gene TRBJ2-1; the match to TRBD1 covers 10 bases. The ends lost 0 bases at V and 4 bases at J; junction bases unmatched: 4. The V gene's germline CDR1 is SGHRS and CDR2 YFSETQ. The CDR3 totals 16 residues. CDR3 region: CASSLAPGQGYNEQFF. CDR3 coding DNA: TGCGCCAGCAGCTTGGCCCCGGGACAGGGGTACAATGAGCAGTTCTTC.

The gene calls are TRBV2 and TRBJ1-5, with D tentatively TRBD1 (5 bases). CDR3 length: 14 residues. V lost 6 bases and J lost 6, with 15 bases in between. Germline V lookup: CDR1 SNHLY, CDR2 FYNNEI. The CDR3 coding sequence is TGTGCCAGCAGCGTTCTCCATCAGGGTCAGCCCCAGCATTTT. It specifies CASSVLHQGQPQHF.

The rearrangement joins TRBV6-6 to TRBJ1-2; D unresolved. V was shortened by 6 bases and J by 6 bases, with 14 bases between the two germline ends. This CDR3 contains 13 residues. In germline, CDR1 is MNHNY, CDR2 SVGAGI (reference sequence). As DNA, the CDR3 is TGTGCCAGCAGCCTCGGGAGCGGTAATGGCTACACCTTC. This encodes CASSLGSGNGYTF.

The chain has TRBV2 and TRBJ2-3; 9 nucleotides align to TRBD1. With 8 bases clipped from V and 0 bases from J, the junction kept 3 bases outside the gene matches. Looked up from germline, CDR1 is SNHLY and CDR2 is FYNNEI. The CDR3 length is 14 residues. The CDR3 DNA reads TGTGCCAGCTACAGGGGGCTAAGCACAGATACGCAGTATTTT. Protein: CASYRGLSTDTQYF.

The rearrangement links TRBV28 to TRBJ2-1; 12 bases agree with TRBD2. The J segment lost 5 bases and the V segment lost 5 bases, leaving 4 bases of the junction unmatched. Germline V gives CDR1 MDHEN, CDR2 SYDVKM. The length of the CDR3 is 15 residues. The CDR3 DNA follows: TGTGCCAGCAGTGCTAGCGGGAGGGCCGACAATGAGCAGTTCTTC. Translating it yields CASSASGRADNEQFF. Together with reference TRBV28 and TRBJ2-1, the CDR3 gives the full variable domain: DVKVTQSSRYLVKRTGEKVFLECVQDMDHENMFWYRQDPGLGLRLIYFSYDVKMKEKGDIPEGYSVSREKKERFSLILESASTNQTSMYLCASSASGRADNEQFFGPGTRLTVL.

The J gene is TRBJ1-4, the V gene TRBV19, with D possibly matching TRBD1 (6 bases). The V gene's germline CDR1 is LNHDA and CDR2 SQIVND (reference sequence). Trimming removed 3 bases at V and 8 bases at J, with 13 bases between. The CDR3 is 14 amino acids. CDR3 bases: TGTGCCAGTAGTATCTACAGGGACCCCGAAAAACTGTTTTTT. It translates to CASSIYRDPEKLFF.

The rearrangement joins TRBV19 to TRBJ1-2, with D unclear. This CDR3 has 14 residues. V was shortened by 5 bases and J by 3 bases, with 13 bases between the two germline ends. Germline V gene data show CDR1 as LNHDA and CDR2 as SQIVND (reference sequence). The CDR3 region is CASSPLERDYGYTF. The CDR3 nucleotides read TGTGCCAGTAGTCCCCTGGAGCGGGACTATGGCTACACCTTC.

V is TRBV28 and J is TRBJ1-1; D gene ambiguous. The V end was cut by 10 bases, the J end by 0 bases, with 15 bases between. Germline CDR1 reads MDHEN; CDR2 reads SYDVKM. The CDR3 runs to 14 residues. The CDR3 DNA reads TGTGCCACCCAAGGTACAGTAGTGAACACTGAAGCTTTCTTT. This translates into CATQGTVVNTEAFF.